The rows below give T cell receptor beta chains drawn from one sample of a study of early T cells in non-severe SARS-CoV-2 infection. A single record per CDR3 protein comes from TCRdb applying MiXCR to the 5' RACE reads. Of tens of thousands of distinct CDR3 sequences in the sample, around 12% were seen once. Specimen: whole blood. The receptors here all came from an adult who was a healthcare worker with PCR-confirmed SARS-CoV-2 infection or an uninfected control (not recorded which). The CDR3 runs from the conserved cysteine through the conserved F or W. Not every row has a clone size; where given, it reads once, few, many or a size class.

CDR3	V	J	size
CSVDGLAGGNEQFF	TRBV29-1	TRBJ2-1	many
CASSPTGIYNEQFF	TRBV18	TRBJ2-1	.
CASSTAAGVTEAFF	TRBV3-1	TRBJ1-1	few
CASSLVGHLSYEQYF	TRBV5-4	TRBJ2-7	many
CASSYSGMKETQYF	TRBV7-2	TRBJ2-5	few
CASSSTGTGGHEQYF	TRBV6-5	TRBJ2-7	.
CASGLSLSTDTQYF	TRBV12-5	TRBJ2-3	few
CASSHLGTSRQETQYF	TRBV11-2	TRBJ2-5	.
CASITDGRATDTQYF	TRBV6-6	TRBJ2-3	.
CSVEGEWGVQEQYF	TRBV29-1	TRBJ2-7	few
CASSPGLAGNEQFF	TRBV27	TRBJ2-1	many
CASSDGTSTDTQYF	TRBV3-1	TRBJ2-3	.
CASSTTIGAGTQYF	TRBV28	TRBJ2-5	many
CSVEAQGEKETQYF	TRBV29-1	TRBJ2-5	few
CASSEGGYEQYF	TRBV10-2	TRBJ2-7	few
CASSWGLGIQETQYF	TRBV7-2	TRBJ2-5	few
CASSSQGSYNEQFF	TRBV5-1	TRBJ2-1	few
CASSYSPRDRGEGYTF	TRBV6-6	TRBJ1-2	many
CASSVIGLAGEEEYF	TRBV5-1	TRBJ2-3	many
CASSTLVGGKNEQFF	TRBV19	TRBJ2-1	.